These 9 T cell receptor beta chains originate from one sample sequenced in a study of shared clonotypes between healthy human individuals. Profiled with immunoSEQ multiplex PCR; TCRdb holds only in-frame clones, not every one. The table lists about 2.4 million clones, around 94% of them singletons. The sample comprised naive CD4+ T cells sorted from blood. The subset: CD45RA+ positively selected. All receptors derive from a man younger than 30 in good health.

This clone was seen once. The V call is TRBV6-6, the J call TRBJ2-7; 7 bases are a match to TRBD1. The CDR3 extends over 15 amino acids. Germline CDR1 is MNHNY and CDR2 is SVGAGI (reference sequence). The ends lost 5 bases at V and 0 bases at J; junction bases unmatched: 7. CDR3 residues: CASSPTGSSSYEQYF. The CDR3 DNA reads TGTGCCAGCAGTCCGACAGGGTCGAGCTCCTACGAGCAGTACTTC.

The rearrangement uses TRBV2 and TRBJ1-5; tentative D call: TRBD1 (6 bases). CDR1 is SNHLY, CDR2 FYNNEI, per germline. The CDR3 runs to 14 residues. Trimming pared 2 bases from V and 6 bases from J, leaving 11 bases between. This CDR3 is CASSERSGAQPQHF. CDR3 in DNA: TGTGCCAGCAGTGAAAGGTCAGGGGCTCAGCCCCAGCATTTT. Based on the CDR3 plus reference TRBV2 and TRBJ1-5, the full variable domain is EPEVTQTPSHQVTQMGQEVILRCVPISNHLYFYWYRQILGQKVEFLVSFYNNEISEKSEIFDDQFSVERPDGSNFTLKIRSTKLEDSAMYFCASSERSGAQPQHFGDGTRLSIL.

This chain uses TRBV13 with TRBJ2-7; TRBD1 or TRBD2 may be the D gene (6 bases each). The CDR3 runs to 16 residues. Germline V gives CDR1 PRHDT, CDR2 FYEKMQ (reference sequence). V gave up 2 bases and J gave up 4 bases, with 18 bases separating them. CDR3 nucleotides: TGTGCCAGCAGCTTAAGGACCGGGGGCGGTGGATACGAGCAGTACTTC. Residues: CASSLRTGGGGYEQYF.

The V call is TRBV29-1, the J call TRBJ2-7; no reliable D call. V lost 4 bases, J lost 6 bases, and 13 bases lay in between. The CDR3 covers 12 residues. CDR1 and CDR2 (germline): SQVTM, ANQGSEA. CDR3 in amino acids: CSVGTVLREQYF. CDR3 in DNA: TGCAGCGTTGGAACAGTCCTCCGCGAGCAGTACTTC.

This clone was seen once. This chain links TRBV6-1 with TRBJ2-3; D not certain. Germline lookup yields CDR1 MNHNS and CDR2 SASEGT. This CDR3 region has 14 residues. V gave up 6 bases and J gave up 4 bases, with 14 bases separating them. In DNA, the CDR3 is TGTGCCAGCAGGGGGTGGGGTGGGGCAGATACGCAGTATTTT. It translates to CASRGWGGADTQYF.

The chain recombines TRBV18 with TRBJ1-2, with D unclear. The CDR3 has 12 amino acids. Germline V gene data show CDR1 as KGHSH and CDR2 as LQKENI. The ends were cut back, 9 bases at V and 2 bases at J, with 10 bases in the middle. The CDR3 nucleotides read TGTGCCAGTAACGACCGGAACTATGGCTACACCTTC. It specifies CASNDRNYGYTF.

This clone was picked up one time. The chain has TRBV7-3 and TRBJ2-7; D perhaps matches TRBD1 (6 bases). The ends were cut back, 4 bases at V and 5 bases at J, with 18 bases in the middle. Germline V gives CDR1 SGHTA, CDR2 FQGTGA. The CDR3 extends over 15 amino acids. CDR3 residues: CASSSGPGGYHEQYF. In nucleotides, the CDR3 is TGTGCCAGCAGCTCAGGCCCTGGGGGCTACCACGAGCAGTACTTC.

J is TRBJ2-1 and V is TRBV6-6, with TRBD2 identical over 7 bases. Germline assignment: CDR1 MNHNY and CDR2 SVGAGI (reference sequence). Losses at the gene ends were 8 bases for V and 1 base for J; bases not matched to a gene: 2. The CDR3 loop spans 13 amino acids. CDR3 coding DNA: TGTGCCAGCGAGCGGGGTTCCTACAATGAGCAGTTCTTC. It is translated as CASERGSYNEQFF.

On this clone itself: Other DNA variants within this sample encode the same CDR3. V is TRBV18 and J is TRBJ2-1; D is unclear. V lost 2 bases and J lost 4, with 6 bases in between. The CDR3 covers 13 residues. Germline CDR1 KGHSH, CDR2 LQKENI. The CDR3 sequence: CASSPGAYNEQFF. CDR3 sequence (DNA): TGTGCCAGCTCACCAGGCGCATACAATGAGCAGTTCTTC.